The 4 T cell receptor beta chains in this list originate from one sample, sequenced in a study of cytomegalovirus exposure and HLA in healthy donors. With 60 Vbeta and 13 Jbeta primers, the PCR was carried out. The protocol was immunoSEQ multiplex PCR, while the TCRdb copy is restricted to in-frame clones and leaves out a portion. The table records about 180,000 clones, 75% to 90% of them present only once. Sequenced: PBMCs. The receptors originated from a boy aged 2 to 9 in good health and CMV-seronegative.

The CDR3 region is CATTGVRDRYEQYF. The CDR3 region has the DNA TGTGCCACCACAGGGGTGAGGGATCGCTACGAGCAGTACTTC. V usage is TRBV2 and J usage is TRBJ2-7; TRBD1 matches at 7 bases. The CDR3 totals 14 residues. V lost 10 bases, J lost 3 bases, and 12 bases stayed unmatched. The germline V gene has CDR1 SNHLY and CDR2 FYNNEI.

The chain couples TRBV28 to TRBJ1-5; D gene uncertain. The germline V and J ends were trimmed by 5 bases and 0 bases, with 11 bases remaining between them. The CDR3 covers 15 residues. The germline V gene encodes CDR1 MDHEN and CDR2 SYDVKM. As DNA, the CDR3 is TGTGCCAGCAGTGGGGTAGGACTTAGCAATCAGCCCCAGCATTTT. Its translation: CASSGVGLSNQPQHF. The complete variable domain, with remaining parts taken from reference TRBV28 and TRBJ1-5, reads DVKVTQSSRYLVKRTGEKVFLECVQDMDHENMFWYRQDPGLGLRLIYFSYDVKMKEKGDIPEGYSVSREKKERFSLILESASTNQTSMYLCASSGVGLSNQPQHFGDGTRLSIL.

This rearrangement joins TRBV30 to TRBJ2-2; 11 bases align to TRBD2. V was pared by 3 bases and J by 7 bases, with 7 bases of the junction left unmatched. The germline V gene encodes CDR1 GTSNPN and CDR2 SVGIG (reference sequence). The CDR3 has 15 amino acids. CDR3: CAWRGASGGIGELFF. The CDR3 DNA is TGTGCCTGGAGGGGGGCTAGCGGGGGGATCGGGGAGCTGTTTTTT.

In this sample, this clone turned up a few times. The chain employs TRBV5-4 and TRBJ1-2; weak D call: TRBD1 (5 bases). The CDR3 totals 17 residues. Germline CDR1 and CDR2: SGHNT and YYREEE (reference sequence). V lost 4 bases, J lost 8 bases, and 27 bases lay in between. In DNA form, the CDR3 reads TGTGCCAGCAGCCCCTGGTTGGCCGGCGGGAGGGGTAAGGGCTACACCTTC. It encodes CASSPWLAGGRGKGYTF.